The sequence of this T cell receptor (beta chain) was determined in a study of CD8 T cells in ankylosing spondylitis. The ends were cut back, 4 bases at V and 5 bases at J, with 8 bases in the middle. The CDR3 runs to 12 residues. This clonotype was detected ten times or more. Preparation of TCR beta libraries was done by quantitative 5'-RACE with molecular barcodes. TCRdb called the 5' RACE reads again in MiXCR, with one record for every CDR3 protein. This repertoire shows roughly 180,000 distinct CDR3 sequences, about 13% found once; its top ten account for 15% to 20%. Sequencing input: blood, either unsorted or a sorted T cell fraction (not recorded which). This receptor was obtained from a male donor with ankylosing spondylitis or in good health (not recorded which). The V gene is TRBV12-3 or TRBV12-4, the J gene TRBJ1-2; D not certain. For the CDR3, the DNA is TGTGCCAGCAGTTGGACCAATTATGGCTACACCTTC. Its protein product is CASSWTNYGYTF.